A single T cell receptor beta chain is shown here with its context. The PCR made use of 60 Vbeta and 13 Jbeta primers. The table came from immunoSEQ multiplex PCR; TCRdb's copy has only in-frame clones and leaves some out. The sample lists around 160,000 clones; approximately 85% were seen once. The data originate from a study of cytomegalovirus exposure and HLA in healthy donors. The CDR3 is made up of 17 amino acids. V shed 2 bases and J 0 bases; nucleotides not matched to a gene: 4. CDR1 and CDR2 from the germline V gene are MGHRA and YSYEKL. This clonotype was obtained from a man younger than 35 in good health and CMV-seropositive. The material sequenced was PBMCs. The V and J genes are TRBV4-1 and TRBJ2-3; 11 bases are shared with TRBD2. CDR3 DNA: TGCGCCAGCAGCCAAATTAGCGGGGGGGCTAGCACAGATACGCAGTATTTT. It encodes CASSQISGGASTDTQYF.